The rows below give T cell receptor beta chains drawn from one sample of a study of blood T cell repertoires in COVID-19. Using immunoSEQ multiplex PCR, the repertoire was profiled, and TCRdb retains in-frame clones only, with some absent. In the table there are approximately 200,000 clones, 65% to 85% of which are singletons. Sequencing input: peripheral blood. Source of these receptors: a woman aged 25 to 39 who had recovered from COVID-19. Each CDR3 is given with its conserved first and last residue. The order of the fields is J gene, clone size, V gene, D gene, CDR3 length, CDR3 DNA, CDR3 protein. A D gene is named only where the DNA matches it firmly. Clone size is given for some rows only: seen once, a few or many times, or a class if the clone is expanded.

>TRBJ2-5|few|TRBV21-1|NA|14
TGTGCCAGCAGCACCCGAGGGGGTGTCGAGACCCAGTACTTC
CASSTRGGVETQYF
>TRBJ1-2|NA|TRBV27|TRBD1|16
TGTGCCAGCAGCCGAAGGGTGGACAGGCGTCACTATGGCTACACCTTC
CASSRRVDRRHYGYTF
>TRBJ2-5|once|TRBV7-3|TRBD1|15
TGTGCCAGCAGCCAAGGGCAGGGGGCAGGAGAGACCCAGTACTTC
CASSQGQGAGETQYF
>TRBJ2-1|NA|TRBV9|TRBD2|19
TGTGCCAGCAGCGTAGCTGGTATAGGGACTAGACCTCCCGGCAATGAGCAGTTCTTC
CASSVAGIGTRPPGNEQFF
>TRBJ2-1|NA|TRBV5-1|NA|11
TGCGCCAGCAGCTTGGTCCCGGAGTTGTTCTTC
CASSLVPELFF
>TRBJ2-2|NA|TRBV12-5|NA|21
TGTGCTAGTGGTTTGGTCGCAACCCTTCTAGCGCCAACAACTAACACCGGGGAGCTGTTTTTT
CASGLVATLLAPTTNTGELFF
>TRBJ2-3|NA|TRBV19|TRBD1|15
TGTGCCAGTAGTGAGGGGGCGCTTAGCACAGATACGCAGTATTTT
CASSEGALSTDTQYF
>TRBJ1-1|NA|TRBV6-5|NA|14
TGTGCCAGCAGTCAACAGGTTATGAACACTGAAGCTTTCTTT
CASSQQVMNTEAFF
>TRBJ2-7|NA|TRBV7-9|TRBD2|16
TGTGCCAGCAGCTTAGAGAGCGGGATTGATTTCTACGAGCAGTACTTC
CASSLESGIDFYEQYF
>TRBJ2-5|NA|TRBV7-7|TRBD2|20
TGTGCTAGCAGCTCGAGGTCGGGACTCGGACTAGCGGGAGGGGCAGAGACCCAGTACTTC
CASSSRSGLGLAGGAETQYF
>TRBJ1-4|NA|TRBV5-1|NA|15
TGCGCCAGCAGCCTGCTTGAGACGGAGAATGAAAAACTGTTTTTT
CASSLLETENEKLFF
>TRBJ2-2|NA|TRBV10-3|NA|12
TGTGCCATCAGTGACGACACCGGGGAGCTGTTTTTT
CAISDDTGELFF
>TRBJ2-2|NA|TRBV6-5|TRBD1|15
TGTGCCAGCAGGGCCGGGACAGCGAACACCGGGGAGCTGTTTTTT
CASRAGTANTGELFF
>TRBJ1-4|NA|TRBV4-1|NA|14
TGCGCCAGCAGCCGGGGCAGGGCTAATGAAAAACTGTTTTTT
CASSRGRANEKLFF
>TRBJ2-3|once|TRBV27|TRBD2|16
TGTGCCAGCAGTCCGGGACTAGCGGAATCCACAGATACGCAGTATTTT
CASSPGLAESTDTQYF
>TRBJ1-2|NA|TRBV28|NA|13
TGTGCCAGCAGTTTCCCCGGTGAACATGGCTACACCTTC
CASSFPGEHGYTF
>TRBJ2-4|NA|TRBV28|TRBD1|15
TGTGCCAGCAGTCCCCCGGACAGGGGGAAAAACATTCAGTACTTC
CASSPPDRGKNIQYF
>TRBJ2-1|NA|TRBV30|TRBD2|15
TGTGCCTGGAGTAGGTTAGCGGGAGCGTACAATGAGCAGTTCTTC
CAWSRLAGAYNEQFF
>TRBJ2-1|NA|TRBV12-5|TRBD2|14
TGTGCTAGTGGGGCTAGCGGGATCTACAATGAGCAGTTCTTC
CASGASGIYNEQFF
>TRBJ2-3|NA|TRBV30|TRBD2|15
TGTGCCTGGAGTACTGCGGGAGTTCGGGCAGATACGCAGTATTTT
CAWSTAGVRADTQYF
>TRBJ2-7|NA|TRBV29-1|NA|15
TGCAGCGTTGAAGATAACATCAATAACCCCTACGAGCAGTACTTC
CSVEDNINNPYEQYF
>TRBJ2-1|NA|TRBV27|TRBD1|15
TGTGCCAGCAGTGGAACTCCGGGACAGGAAAATGAGCAGTTCTTC
CASSGTPGQENEQFF
>TRBJ2-5|once|TRBV11-1|NA|14
TGTGCCAGCAGCTCAGGTGTTACGTTGGAGACCCAGTACTTC
CASSSGVTLETQYF
>TRBJ2-2|NA|TRBV11-3|NA|14
TGTGCCAGCAGCTCCCCCGAGGGCACCGGGGAGCTGTTTTTT
CASSSPEGTGELFF
>TRBJ2-2|NA|TRBV25-1|NA|14
TGTGCCAGCAGTAGACAGGCGAACACCGGGGAGCTGTTTTTT
CASSRQANTGELFF
>TRBJ1-2|NA|TRBV5-5|NA|17
TGTGCCAGCAGCTTGTTCGGGGCAGGCCAGGGGAGGGATGGCTACACCTTC
CASSLFGAGQGRDGYTF
>TRBJ1-4|NA|TRBV7-9|NA|13
TGTGCCAGCAGCCAGATGGGGGCGTGGAAACTGTTTTTT
CASSQMGAWKLFF
>TRBJ2-3|NA|TRBV6-5|NA|14
TGTGCCAGCAGTTACTCCGGTAGCACAGATACGCAGTATTTT
CASSYSGSTDTQYF
>TRBJ1-1|NA|TRBV7-3|NA|12
TGTGCCAGCGGCCGGGGTTCGGGGGAAGCTTTCTTT
CASGRGSGEAFF
>TRBJ1-2|once|TRBV19|TRBD1|15
TGTGCCAGTAGTATGGCCCGGGACAGACCCGATGGCTACACCTTC
CASSMARDRPDGYTF
>TRBJ2-1|NA|TRBV5-1|NA|14
TGCGCCAGCAGCTTGGATTGGGGGCTAGACGAGCAGTTCTTC
CASSLDWGLDEQFF
>TRBJ1-2|NA|TRBV28|NA|14
TGTGCCAGCAGTTTAGGGGGGACTAACTATGGCTACACCTTC
CASSLGGTNYGYTF
>TRBJ1-1|NA|TRBV6-5|NA|16
TGTGCCAGCAGTTACTCCTTACACCTAGGCAACACTGAAGCTTTCTTT
CASSYSLHLGNTEAFF
>TRBJ2-2|NA|TRBV2|NA|12
TGTGCCAGCAAACAACAGACCGGGGAGCTGTTTTTT
CASKQQTGELFF
>TRBJ2-2|NA|TRBV28|NA|13
TGTGCCTGCGCTAGCGCGAACACCGGGGAGCTGTTTTTT
CACASANTGELFF
>TRBJ1-3|few|TRBV9|TRBD1|16
TGTGCCAGCAGCGCCCGGGACAGGGGGCTCGGAAACACCATATATTTT
CASSARDRGLGNTIYF
>TRBJ1-4|NA|TRBV2|TRBD1|15
TGTGCCAGCAGTGTTGAGGGGGCAGTCGGTGAAAAACTGTTTTTT
CASSVEGAVGEKLFF
>TRBJ2-2|NA|TRBV3-1/TRBV3-2|NA|15
TGTGCCAGCAGCCAAGTCGTCGCGAACACCGGGGAGCTGTTTTTT
CASSQVVANTGELFF
>TRBJ2-6|many|TRBV9|NA|16
TGTGCCAGCAGCGCCGGACAGTCCTCTGGGGCCAACGTCCTGACTTTC
CASSAGQSSGANVLTF
>TRBJ2-2|NA|TRBV10-1|NA|16
TGCGCCAGCACCCCCGGGGGATCTTTAGGAGCCGGGGAGCTGTTTTTT
CASTPGGSLGAGELFF
>TRBJ1-2|NA|TRBV3-1/TRBV3-2|TRBD1|19
TGTGCCAGCAGCCAAGACGGGCTGGGACAGGGGTTGGAGTACTATGGCTACACCTTC
CASSQDGLGQGLEYYGYTF
>TRBJ2-2|NA|TRBV7-3|NA|17
TGTGCCAGCAGCTTAGGAGAGGCCCTAACGAACACCGGGGAGCTGTTTTTT
CASSLGEALTNTGELFF
>TRBJ1-1|NA|TRBV9|NA|12
TGTGCCAGCTACAGGGATGGAGGTGAAGCTTTCTTT
CASYRDGGEAFF
>TRBJ2-3|NA|TRBV10-3|NA|13
TGTGCCGTTCAGGGGGGTCGCACAGATACGCAGTATTTT
CAVQGGRTDTQYF
>TRBJ1-2|NA|TRBV2|NA|13
TGTGCCAGCAGTGGGACACCCCACTATGGCTACACCTTC
CASSGTPHYGYTF
>TRBJ2-7|once|TRBV5-1|NA|14
TGCGCCAGCAGCCCCTCCTCGAGCTCCTACGAGCAGTACTTC
CASSPSSSSYEQYF
>TRBJ2-7|NA|TRBV7-3|NA|13
TGTGCCAGCAGCGTTACGGGGGAATACGAGCAGTACTTC
CASSVTGEYEQYF